The 12 T cell receptor beta chains below come from one sample, sequenced in a study of T cells after somatic rescue of genetic block. Clones were read by immunoSEQ multiplex PCR, and TCRdb kept only the in-frame ones, dropping some. The data contain around 100,000 clones, just over 90% of them singletons. Sequenced sample: peripheral blood mononuclear cells (PBMCs). Receptors originate from a woman younger than 30.

The V gene is TRBV6-6, the J gene TRBJ1-1, with D perhaps matching TRBD1 (5 bases). This CDR3 spans 13 amino acids. CDR1 is MNHNY, CDR2 SVGAGI, per germline (reference sequence). V lost 7 bases to trimming and J lost 5 bases, with 14 bases between them. The CDR3 protein is CASTPGGGTEAFF. The CDR3 coding sequence is TGTGCCAGCACCCCGGGCGGGGGGACTGAAGCTTTCTTT.

The CDR3 DNA reads as TGTGCCAGCAGGGCGTCGACAGGGGGGACAATCTCTTTCTTT. Amino acids: CASRASTGGTISFF. J is TRBJ1-1 and V is TRBV2; 9 bases are shared with TRBD1. V gave up 6 bases and J gave up 12 bases; unmatched junction bases: 14. This CDR3 contains 14 residues. Germline assignment: CDR1 SNHLY and CDR2 FYNNEI.

The gene calls are TRBV7-2 and TRBJ1-1, with 7 bases that match TRBD1. Germline CDR1 is SGHTA and CDR2 is FQGNSA. There are 15 residues in the CDR3. The V segment lost 2 bases and the J segment 1 base; nucleotides outside the gene matches: 4. In DNA form, the CDR3 reads TGTGCCAGCAGCTTATACAGGGGTCGGAACACTGAAGCTTTCTTT. It specifies CASSLYRGRNTEAFF.

This chain uses TRBV6-6 with TRBJ1-5; no clear D. This CDR3 has 16 amino acids. The V end lost 4 bases, the J end lost 1 base, and 14 bases lay between the germline ends. The germline V gene has CDR1 MNHNY and CDR2 SVGAGI (reference sequence). For the CDR3, the DNA is TGTGCCAGCAGTTCTCCCACCTCGGACAGCAATCAGCCCCAGCATTTT. It is translated as CASSSPTSDSNQPQHF.

V and J are TRBV5-1 and TRBJ1-1; D possibly corresponds to TRBD1 (5 bases). This CDR3 is 14 amino acids long. In germline, CDR1 is SGHRS, CDR2 YFSETQ. Trimming pared 4 bases from V and 1 base from J, leaving 11 bases between. CDR3 nucleotides: TGCGCCAGCAGCCCACGGGGGACGAACACTGAAGCTTTCTTT. This encodes CASSPRGTNTEAFF.

This rearrangement joins TRBV7-5 to TRBJ1-2. TRBV7-5 is a listed pseudogene. The CDR3 is 13 residues long. The CDR3 DNA sequence: TGTGTCAGAAGCTTAGGCGGAGGGGATGGCTACACCTTC. Translating it yields CVRSLGGGDGYTF.

This clone was observed once. The chain employs TRBV7-7 and TRBJ1-3, with D tentatively TRBD1 (5 bases). Germline values: CDR1 SSHAT, CDR2 FNYEAQ (reference sequence). Trimming stripped 1 base from V and 2 bases from J, with 9 bases between. The CDR3 spans 15 residues. The CDR3 DNA follows: TGTGCCAGCAGCTTAGGGGACGATCCTGGAAACACCATATATTTT. Residues: CASSLGDDPGNTIYF.

V and J are TRBV6-6 and TRBJ1-5, with D possibly matching TRBD1 (5 bases). The CDR3 consists of 14 residues. Germline CDR1 MNHNY, CDR2 SVGAGI (reference sequence). V lost 8 bases to trimming and J lost 5 bases, with 16 bases between them. This CDR3 is CASRLGLDHQPQHF. In DNA, the CDR3 is TGTGCCAGCCGCCTGGGACTAGATCATCAGCCCCAGCATTTT.

The V gene is TRBV6-1, the J gene TRBJ2-1, with TRBD1 matching over 8 bases. This CDR3 is 15 amino acids long. Germline assignment: CDR1 MNHNS and CDR2 SASEGT. J was trimmed by 9 bases and V by 2 bases; bases with no gene match: 9. The CDR3 reads CASSETLSTGGEQFF. CDR3 nucleotide sequence: TGTGCCAGCAGTGAAACCCTTTCCACAGGGGGTGAGCAGTTCTTC.

This clone was detected only once. The CDR3 region is CASSIRTSGTSYEQYF. Here the CDR3 DNA reads TGTGCCAGTAGTATCCGGACTAGCGGCACCTCCTACGAGCAGTACTTC. The V call is TRBV19, the J call TRBJ2-7; 10 nucleotides agree with TRBD2. Germline V gene data show CDR1 as LNHDA and CDR2 as SQIVND (reference sequence). This CDR3 contains 16 residues. Trimming took 3 bases from V and 0 from J; bases not matched to a gene: 5.

J is TRBJ2-1 and V is TRBV7-8; D is undetermined. This CDR3 contains 12 residues. Looked up from germline, CDR1 is SGHVS and CDR2 is FQNEAQ. With 5 bases removed from V and 8 bases from J, the gap between germline ends came to 10 bases. This CDR3 is CASSPGHDEQFF. DNA for the CDR3: TGTGCCAGCAGCCCAGGTCACGATGAGCAGTTCTTC.

V is TRBV29-1 and J is TRBJ2-5, with a weak D call TRBD1 (6 bases). Trimming left V 4 bases short and J 5 bases short, with 11 bases between. The CDR3 sequence is 12 residues long. Germline CDR1 and CDR2: SQVTM and ANQGSEA. The CDR3 loop is CSVGGQLETQYF. CDR3 in DNA: TGCAGCGTTGGGGGACAACTGGAGACCCAGTACTTC.